This TCR beta chain stems from a study of OX40 agonist ivuxolimab in advanced cancers. Germline CDR1 and CDR2: MNHEY and SVGAGI. V lost 5 bases to trimming and J lost 7 bases; unmatched junction nucleotides: 2. This CDR3 is built from 14 residues. Libraries were prepared by immunoSEQ multiplex PCR; TCRdb keeps only in-frame clonotypes and omits some of them. The data contain around 80,000 clones, around 86% of them seen just once; the ten biggest clones take up more than 0.5%. This sequence joins TRBV6-5 and TRBJ1-4; 12 bases align to TRBD1. The source was CD4+ or CD8+ T cells sorted from blood, collected in a trial of the OX40 agonist ivuxolimab. This TCR came from an adult with an advanced solid tumor such as melanoma, head and neck, liver or kidney cancer. The CDR3 loop reads CASSRDRGLEKLFF. The CDR3 DNA reads TGTGCCAGCAGTCGGGACAGGGGGCTTGAAAAACTGTTTTTT.